The next 3 T cell receptor beta chains were all read from a single sample in a study of blood T cell repertoires in COVID-19. This table comes from immunoSEQ multiplex PCR, and its TCRdb copy is limited to in-frame clones, with some not included. The sample includes approximately 400,000 clones, 88% of them seen just once. Source material: peripheral blood. The source of these receptors is a woman between 50 and 59 years old with COVID-19, enrolled during active disease.

The chain carries TRBV13 and TRBJ2-3, with D unclear. Deletions cut 1 base from V and 2 bases from J, with 4 bases between. The CDR3 has 13 amino acids. Germline V gene lookup returns CDR1 PRHDT and CDR2 FYEKMQ (reference sequence). The chain's CDR3 is CASSLVATDTQYF. Here the CDR3 DNA reads TGTGCCAGCAGCTTAGTGGCCACAGATACGCAGTATTTT.

The chain has TRBV4-1 and TRBJ1-1, with 8 bases identical to TRBD1. CDR1 is MGHRA, CDR2 YSYEKL, per germline. V lost 0 bases and J lost 10; bases outside the gene matches: 7. The CDR3 has 14 amino acids. The CDR3 loop is CASSQEAGGAGAFF. For the CDR3, the DNA is TGCGCCAGCAGCCAAGAGGCAGGGGGCGCGGGAGCTTTCTTT.

This CDR3 reads CASSLGGQVGYEQYF. The DNA of the CDR3 is TGCGCCAGCAGCCTGGGGGGGCAGGTTGGCTACGAGCAGTACTTC. The chain combines TRBV5-1 with TRBJ2-7, with a tentative D call TRBD2 (7 bases). Germline values: CDR1 SGHRS, CDR2 YFSETQ. The V end was cut by 4 bases, the J end by 3 bases, with 17 bases between. The CDR3 is 15 residues long. The complete variable domain, with remaining parts taken from reference TRBV5-1 and TRBJ2-7, reads KAGVTQTPRYLIKTRGQQVTLSCSPISGHRSVSWYQQTPGQGLQFLFEYFSETQRNKGNFPGRFSGRQFSNSRSEMNVSTLELGDSALYLCASSLGGQVGYEQYFGPGTRLTVT.